This T cell receptor beta chain was sequenced in a study of graft-versus-host responses after intestinal transplantation. Overall study results and limits: The authors found GvH clones in recipient marrow, some appearing first in ileum or blood.

Trimming cost V 5 bases and J 5 bases, with 12 bases left between them. CDR1 is MNHEY, CDR2 SMNVEV, per germline (reference sequence). The CDR3 spans 13 residues. The sample holds one count of this clone. Its matching antigen is unknown. The assay was immunoSEQ multiplex PCR, and TCRdb's table has in-frame clones only and misses some. The sample includes approximately 58,000 clones, under 95% seen only once; the top ten take more than 2.5%. V gene TRBV27 combines with J gene TRBJ1-1, with a weak D call TRBD1 (5 bases). The clonotype was recovered from a human patient who received an intestinal transplant, so some T cells may come from the graft donor. The specimen comprised PBMCs, sampled less than 130 days after intestinal transplantation. CDR3 bases: TGTGCCAGCAGTGTCTGGGGGGGAACTGAAGCTTTCTTT. Protein sequence: CASSVWGGTEAFF.